These T cell receptor beta chains were read from a single sample in a study of T cells after posttransplantation cyclophosphamide. The protocol was immunoSEQ multiplex PCR, while the TCRdb copy is restricted to in-frame clones and leaves out a portion. Captured here are 40,000 to 60,000 clones, none seen once; the top ten comprise about 2.2%. The sample comprised PBMCs. The source is a man aged 35-49 years in good health, CMV-negative, and a related stem cell transplant donor. Each CDR3 is given with its conserved first and last residue. A clone size is listed for some rows: how often the clone was seen (once, few, many), or a class if it is expanded.

V | size | CDR3
TRBV28 | many | CASSPEPGQGEPFSYEQYF
TRBV5-6 | many | CASSADRADEKLFF
TRBV30 | many | CAWSVPREFQETQYF
TRBV7-9 | many | CASSERGTEAFF
TRBV20-1 | many | CSARRDEQFF
TRBV19 | many | CASTGSRGQGNYEQYF
TRBV11-2 | many | CASSLVPGRDEQFF
TRBV10-3 | many | CAISEFQGARGYTF
TRBV4-1 | many | CASSQGSSQAGGPFNEQFF
TRBV16 | many | CASSLTGEGYTF
TRBV6-5 | many | CASRPRGSSYEQYF
TRBV30 | many | CAWAGTSRTGELFF
TRBV28 | many | CASTGGTTNEKLFF
TRBV30 | many | CAWSTGHGYTF
TRBV10-2 | many | CASSEGADPPADTQYF
TRBV7-9 | many | CASSPGQGVVNTEAFF
TRBV30 | many | CAWTDNNQPQHF
TRBV6-1 | many | CASSVGPSQGADTQYF
TRBV5-1 | many | CASSTGNTEAFF
TRBV7-8 | many | CASSLGRSRGNEQFF
TRBV11-2 | many | CASSLDRRQVGYTF
TRBV5-1 | many | CASSAGTGSYEQYF
TRBV4-3 | many | CASSQDDGGISVEQYF
TRBV7-9 | many | CASSLVRQGIFTDTQYF
TRBV19 | many | CASTFGTGLPEAFF
TRBV19 | medium-sized | CASSISARWTEAFF
TRBV5-4 | many | CASSWGQHGETQYF
TRBV6-5 | many | CASSSGADIQYF
TRBV12-5 | many | CASGQGTASNTEAFF
TRBV21-1 | many | CASSFYTRGPRETQYF
TRBV13 | many | CASSLGLAGVVEQFF
TRBV7-9 | few | CASSRGLPSSYNSPLHF
TRBV7-2 | many | CASSWMTGAYEQYF
TRBV19 | few | CASSIGRGRPLYEQYF
TRBV19 | many | CASSTLQGSKYTIYF
TRBV14 | many | CASSQDVSGDTQYF
TRBV28 | many | CATRLLSSNEQFF
TRBV6-5 | many | CASSLETSGSTQYF
TRBV28 | many | CASSIDRDRGKEKLFF
TRBV6-6 | many | CASSYPGDSVTEAFF
TRBV27 | many | CASRKIAVQETQYF
TRBV10-3 | many | CAIRAPGQGVPYEQYF
TRBV28 | NA | CASSLSGGGWSPLHF
TRBV27 | many | CASSIPGQGSYNEQFF
TRBV5-4 | many | CASSLVRLAATDTQYF